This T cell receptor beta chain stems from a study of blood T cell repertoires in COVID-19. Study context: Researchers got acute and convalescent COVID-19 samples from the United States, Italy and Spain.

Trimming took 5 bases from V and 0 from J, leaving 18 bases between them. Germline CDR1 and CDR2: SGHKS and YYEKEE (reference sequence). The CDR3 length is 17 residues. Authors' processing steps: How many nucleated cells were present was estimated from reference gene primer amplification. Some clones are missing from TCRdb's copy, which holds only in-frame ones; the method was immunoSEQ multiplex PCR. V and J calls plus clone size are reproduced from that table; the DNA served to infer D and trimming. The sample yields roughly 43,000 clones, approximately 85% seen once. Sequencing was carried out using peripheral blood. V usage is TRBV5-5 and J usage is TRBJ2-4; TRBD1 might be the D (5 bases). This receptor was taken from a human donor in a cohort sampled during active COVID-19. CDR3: CASSVQQETLAKNIQYF. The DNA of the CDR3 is TGTGCCAGCAGTGTACAACAGGAAACGCTAGCCAAAAACATTCAGTACTTC.